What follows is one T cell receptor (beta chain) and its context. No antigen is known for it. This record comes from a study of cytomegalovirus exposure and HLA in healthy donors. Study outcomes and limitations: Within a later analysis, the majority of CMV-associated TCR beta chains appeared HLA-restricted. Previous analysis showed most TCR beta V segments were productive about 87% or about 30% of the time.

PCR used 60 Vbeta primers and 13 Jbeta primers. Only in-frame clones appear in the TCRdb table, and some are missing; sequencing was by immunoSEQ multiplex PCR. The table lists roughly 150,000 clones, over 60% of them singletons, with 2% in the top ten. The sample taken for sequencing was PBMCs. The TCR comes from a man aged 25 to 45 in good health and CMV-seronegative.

As DNA, the CDR3 is TGCGCCAGCAGCTTGGCAGGGCCAGATACGCAGTATTTT. It specifies CASSLAGPDTQYF. The chain uses TRBV5-1 and TRBJ2-3, with D perhaps matching TRBD1 (5 bases). The CDR3 length is 13 residues. CDR1 SGHRS and CDR2 YFSETQ come from the germline V gene. V dropped 0 bases and J dropped 4 bases, with 6 bases sitting between them.